This record concerns one TCR beta chain sequence. Antigen specificity is unknown. This sample was included in a study of vaccination and CD4 T cells after COVID-19. Study overall: Convalescent patients were SARS-CoV-2 positive by nasal swab PCR; nine or ten mild, one severe. Two Hispanic individuals were among six male and four female convalescent patients.

Cultured CD4+ T-cell DNA underwent Oncomine TCR Beta short-read sequencing. The source of extracted genomic DNA was cultured CD4+ T cells. TCRdb passed the PCR reads through MiXCR, listing each CDR3 protein once. The sample comprises some 8,300 distinct CDR3 sequences, almost 50% of which are singletons, and under 10% rests with the top ten. V was cut by 8 bases and J by 3 bases, with 13 bases left in between. The CDR3 contains 13 residues. Treatment specified: roughly nine-day PBMC culture with coronavirus spike peptide pools or control peptides (ViraFEST assay). Sequenced sample: CD4+ T cells from blood, cultured in vitro. This chain uses TRBV12-3 or TRBV12-4 with TRBJ1-2; tentatively, D is TRBD1 (5 bases). This sequence was found in a human donor who had recovered from COVID-19. CDR3 in amino acids: CASRGQGDYGYTF. Written as DNA, the CDR3 is TGTGCCAGCCGAGGGCAGGGAGACTATGGCTACACCTTC.